This T cell receptor (beta chain) was sequenced for a study of OX40 agonist ivuxolimab in advanced cancers. Study in general: Intravenous ivuxolimab at 0.01 to 10 mg/kg was given to patients every 2 weeks. Regarding the study as a whole: Among T cells, CD8+ cells averaged more expanded clones than CD4+ cells. CD4+ and CD8+ blood T cells expanded clonally by week 6 at 0.1 to 3.0 mg/kg.

Assay: immunoSEQ multiplex PCR; the TCRdb copy retains only in-frame clones and omits some. The table has 45,000 to 55,000 clones, roughly 92% seen once. This clone turned up a few times. Its antigen is undetermined. Any history of autoimmune disease or systemic immunosuppression disqualified patients. Per the germline V gene, CDR1 is PRHDT and CDR2 is FYEKMQ (reference sequence). Trimming pared 7 bases from V and 4 bases from J, leaving 14 bases between. This CDR3 spans 13 amino acids. The material was CD4+ or CD8+ T cells sorted from blood, obtained in a trial of the OX40 agonist ivuxolimab. The sequence derives from an adult with an advanced solid tumor such as melanoma, head and neck, liver or kidney cancer. The rearrangement links TRBV13 to TRBJ2-7, with D perhaps matching TRBD1 or TRBD2 (6 bases each). The CDR3 sequence: CASTVGGNYEQYF. The CDR3 DNA reads as TGTGCCAGCACCGTAGGGGGGAATTACGAGCAGTACTTC.